This T cell receptor beta chain was identified in a study of blood T cells in healthy people across ages. Overall study findings and caveats: Higher diversity and more naive CD4+ cells were features of long-lived donors, compared to aged donors. The fall in TCR beta diversity per million T cells was roughly linear with age. The study found TCR beta diversity correlated strongly with naive T cell percentage.

Donors ranged from 6 to 90 years old and were healthy Caucasians in Russia. Details on this clonotype: Its cognate antigen is unknown.

The authors ran a second PCR of roughly 6 to 12 cycles using a sample-barcoded 5' primer and a J-beta primer mix. TCRdb reprocessed the 5' RACE reads via MiXCR and lists one record per CDR3 protein. The sample contains 1,500,000 or so distinct CDR3 sequences, approximately 59% of which appear only once. Germline CDR1 KGHSH, CDR2 LQKENI. CDR3 size: 15 residues. Deletions cut 1 base from V and 0 bases from J, with 6 bases between. The sequenced sample consisted of blood. The source is a man aged 18 to 29 in good health. The chain is built from TRBV18 and TRBJ2-2; D unresolved. The CDR3 is CASSPRASNTGELFF. Here the CDR3 DNA reads TGTGCCAGCTCACCACGGGCCTCGAACACCGGGGAGCTGTTTTTT.